The clone carrying this T cell receptor (beta chain) was picked up many times. From germline, CDR1 is SQVTM and CDR2 ANQGSEA. J was trimmed by 2 bases and V by 7 bases; bases with no gene match: 4. The CDR3 runs 16 residues. Unique molecular identifiers were attached to individual cDNA molecules. TCRdb re-called the 5' RACE reads through MiXCR, storing one row per CDR3 protein. The sample includes tens of thousands of distinct CDR3 sequences, around 9.3% seen only once; the top ten take approximately 16%. The entry originates in a study of early T cells in non-severe SARS-CoV-2 infection. Sequenced: whole blood. V is TRBV29-1 and J is TRBJ2-2; 16 bases are a match to TRBD2. This receptor was identified in an adult who was a healthcare worker with PCR-confirmed SARS-CoV-2 infection or an uninfected control (not recorded which). CDR3: CSAGLAGGTNTGELFF. CDR3 coding DNA: TGCAGCGCGGGACTAGCGGGAGGGACTAACACCGGGGAGCTGTTTTTT.